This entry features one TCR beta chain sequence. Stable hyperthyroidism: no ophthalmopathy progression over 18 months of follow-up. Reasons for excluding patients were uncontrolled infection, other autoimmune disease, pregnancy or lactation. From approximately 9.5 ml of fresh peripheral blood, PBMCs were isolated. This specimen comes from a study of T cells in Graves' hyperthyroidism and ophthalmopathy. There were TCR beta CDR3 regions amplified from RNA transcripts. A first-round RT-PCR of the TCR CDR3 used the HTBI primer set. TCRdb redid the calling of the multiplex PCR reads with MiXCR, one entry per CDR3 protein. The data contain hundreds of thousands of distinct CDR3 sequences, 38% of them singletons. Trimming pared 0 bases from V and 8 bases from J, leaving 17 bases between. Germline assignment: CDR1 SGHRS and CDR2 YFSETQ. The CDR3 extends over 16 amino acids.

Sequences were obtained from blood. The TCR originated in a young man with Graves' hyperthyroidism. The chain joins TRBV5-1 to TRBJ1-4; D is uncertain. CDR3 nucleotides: TGCGCCAGCAGCTTGGACAGCACCCCTGTGGGAGAAAAACTGTTTTTT. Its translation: CASSLDSTPVGEKLFF.